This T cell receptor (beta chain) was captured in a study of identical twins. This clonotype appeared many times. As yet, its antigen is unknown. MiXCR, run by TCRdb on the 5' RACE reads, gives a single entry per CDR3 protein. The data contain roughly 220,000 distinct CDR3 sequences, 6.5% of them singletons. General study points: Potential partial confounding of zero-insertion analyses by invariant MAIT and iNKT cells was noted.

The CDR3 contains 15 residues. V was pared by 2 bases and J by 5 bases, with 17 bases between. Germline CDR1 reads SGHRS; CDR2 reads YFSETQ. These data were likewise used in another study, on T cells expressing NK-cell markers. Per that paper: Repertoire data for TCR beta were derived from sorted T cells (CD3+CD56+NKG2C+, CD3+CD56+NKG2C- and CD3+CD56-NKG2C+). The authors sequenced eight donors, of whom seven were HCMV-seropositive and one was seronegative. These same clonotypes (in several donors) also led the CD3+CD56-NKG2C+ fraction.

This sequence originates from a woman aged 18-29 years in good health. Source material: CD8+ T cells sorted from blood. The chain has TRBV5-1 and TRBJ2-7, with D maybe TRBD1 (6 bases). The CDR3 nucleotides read TGCGCCAGCAGCTTCCCACAGGGATCCAACCACGAGCAGTACTTC. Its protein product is CASSFPQGSNHEQYF.